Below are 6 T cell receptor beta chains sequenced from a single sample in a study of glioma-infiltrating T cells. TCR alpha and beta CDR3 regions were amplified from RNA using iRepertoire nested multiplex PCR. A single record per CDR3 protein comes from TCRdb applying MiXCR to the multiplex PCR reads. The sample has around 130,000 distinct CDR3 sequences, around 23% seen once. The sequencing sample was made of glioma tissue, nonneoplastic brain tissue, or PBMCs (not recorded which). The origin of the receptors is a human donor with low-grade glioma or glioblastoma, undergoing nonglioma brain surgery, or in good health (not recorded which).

Here the CDR3 DNA reads TGTGCCAGCAGCGAAGGGGATTATGGCTACACCTTC. This translates into CASSEGDYGYTF. The rearrangement joins TRBV28 to TRBJ1-2; tentatively, D is TRBD1 (5 bases). The CDR3 totals 12 residues. The germline V and J ends were trimmed by 6 bases and 5 bases, with 10 bases remaining between them. From germline, CDR1 is MDHEN and CDR2 SYDVKM.

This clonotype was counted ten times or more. CDR3 residues: CASSFLAGGETQYF. CDR3 bases: TGTGCCAGCAGTTTCCTAGCGGGTGGAGAGACCCAGTACTTC. V usage is TRBV27 and J usage is TRBJ2-5; 8 nucleotides match TRBD2. J lost 4 bases, V lost 3 bases, and 4 bases had no gene match. Germline CDR1 and CDR2: MNHEY and SMNVEV (reference sequence). CDR3 length equals 14 residues.

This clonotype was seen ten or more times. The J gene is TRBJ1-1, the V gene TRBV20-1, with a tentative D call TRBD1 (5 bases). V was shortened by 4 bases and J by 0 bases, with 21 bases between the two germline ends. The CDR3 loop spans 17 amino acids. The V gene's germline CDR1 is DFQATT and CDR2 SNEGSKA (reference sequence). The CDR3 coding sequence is TGCAGTGCTAAATTACAGGATCTTACCGCTATGAACACTGAAGCTTTCTTT. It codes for CSAKLQDLTAMNTEAFF.

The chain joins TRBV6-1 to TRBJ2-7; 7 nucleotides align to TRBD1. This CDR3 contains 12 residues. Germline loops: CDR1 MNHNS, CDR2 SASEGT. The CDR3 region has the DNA TGTGCTAGCAACCTAGACAGGGACGAGCAGCACGTC. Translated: CASNLDRDEQHV.

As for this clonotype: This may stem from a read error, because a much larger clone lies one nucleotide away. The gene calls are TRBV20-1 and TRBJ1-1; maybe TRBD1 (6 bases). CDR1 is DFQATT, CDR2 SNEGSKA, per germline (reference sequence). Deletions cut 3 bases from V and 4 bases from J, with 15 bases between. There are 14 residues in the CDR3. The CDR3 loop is CSARGGGPGTEAFF. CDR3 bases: TGCAGTGCTAGGGGCGGGGGGCCGGGCACTGAAGCTTTCTTT.

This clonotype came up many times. The CDR3 bases are TGTGCCAGCAGTTCCCCAGGGGTCCATGAGCAGTTCTTC. Translating it yields CASSSPGVHEQFF. The chain couples TRBV12-3 or TRBV12-4 to TRBJ2-1, with TRBD1 as a possible D gene (6 bases). The CDR3 spans 13 residues. V lost 4 bases and J 8 bases, leaving 12 bases between the germline ends.